This T cell receptor (beta chain) was retrieved from a study of blood T cell repertoires in COVID-19. Method: immunoSEQ multiplex PCR; TCRdb's copy keeps in-frame clones and lacks some. The sample holds approximately 290,000 clones, approximately 85% seen once. V was trimmed by 0 bases and J by 5 bases, leaving 11 bases between them. Germline CDR1 is LGHNA and CDR2 is YSLEER. The CDR3 totals 15 residues. This receptor was identified in a human donor with COVID-19, enrolled during active disease. The donor label of this sample is uncertain. The sequencing input was peripheral blood. This chain joins TRBV4-3 and TRBJ2-1, with D uncertain. The CDR3 DNA sequence: TGCGCCAGCAGCCAAGATCCCACTATCCACAATGAGCAGTTCTTC. Amino acid sequence: CASSQDPTIHNEQFF.